This is a list of T cell receptor beta chains from one sample in a study of T cells in Graves' hyperthyroidism and ophthalmopathy. TCRdb re-called the multiplex PCR reads with MiXCR, one entry per CDR3 protein. The table records over 500,000 distinct CDR3 sequences, roughly 17% of them present only once. Material for sequencing was blood. The receptors originated from a woman aged 18-29 years with Graves' ophthalmopathy. CDR3s include the opening cysteine and the closing phenylalanine or tryptophan. Fields, in order: V gene, clone size, D gene, J gene, CDR3 protein, CDR3 DNA. The D gene is left open where the match is weak. Not all rows give a size; the values are once, few, many and, for expanded clones, a class.

>TRBV6-6|many|NA|TRBJ1-4
CASSYSRLNEKLFF
TGTGCCAGCAGTTACTCTCGCCTAAATGAAAAACTGTTTTTT
>TRBV20-1|once|NA|TRBJ2-3
CSARQGSTDTQYF
TGCAGTGCTAGACAGGGGAGCACAGATACGCAGTATTTT
>TRBV11-2|many|TRBD2|TRBJ2-5
CASSLAPSGQETQYF
TGTGCCAGCAGCTTAGCGCCTAGCGGACAAGAGACCCAGTACTTC
>TRBV7-9|NA|TRBD2|TRBJ2-3
CASSFGTRVDTQYF
TGTGCCAGCAGCTTTGGGACTAGGGTCGATACGCAGTATTTT
>TRBV10-3|many|TRBD2|TRBJ2-7
CAISESPAGRGREQYF
TGTGCCATCAGTGAGTCCCCGGCAGGGAGGGGTCGGGAGCAGTACTTC
>TRBV9|NA|NA|TRBJ2-2
CASSVAGRANTGELFF
TGTGCCAGCAGCGTCGCGGGAAGGGCGAACACCGGGGAGCTGTTTTTT
>TRBV2|few|NA|TRBJ2-6
CASSVEFLSGANVLTF
TGTGCCAGCAGTGTGGAGTTCCTCTCTGGGGCCAACGTCCTGACTTTC
>TRBV11-1|once|NA|TRBJ2-7
CASSQSRESQYF
TGTGCCAGCAGCCAGTCACGGGAATCGCAGTACTTC
>TRBV7-9|few|NA|TRBJ1-4
CASSSRQAPNEKLFF
TGTGCCAGCAGCTCGCGACAGGCTCCTAATGAAAAACTGTTTTTT
>TRBV7-9|NA|TRBD2|TRBJ2-3
CASRAGTSGDADTQYF
TGTGCCAGCAGAGCCGGGACTAGCGGCGACGCAGATACGCAGTATTTT
>TRBV20-1|NA|NA|TRBJ1-1
CSARVQGRLLSTEAFF
TGCAGTGCTAGAGTGCAGGGAAGGTTGCTGAGCACTGAAGCTTTCTTT
>TRBV18|many|TRBD1|TRBJ1-4
CASSPLTGANEKLFF
TGTGCCAGCTCACCCTTGACAGGGGCTAATGAAAAACTGTTTTTT
>TRBV4-1|NA|TRBD1|TRBJ2-3
CASSQTGGDGYTDTQYF
TGCGCCAGCAGCCAGACAGGGGGCGATGGGTATACAGATACGCAGTATTTT
>TRBV30|many|NA|TRBJ2-2
CAWSEFGGTGELFF
TGTGCCTGGAGTGAATTCGGGGGCACCGGGGAGCTGTTTTTT
>TRBV7-8|NA|NA|TRBJ2-5
CASSFRGGGRQETQYF
TGTGCCAGCAGCTTTAGGGGCGGGGGCCGGCAAGAGACCCAGTACTTC
>TRBV14|few|NA|TRBJ2-5
CASSQDLGTQYF
TGTGCCAGCAGCCAAGATTTGGGGACCCAGTACTTC
>TRBV7-2|NA|NA|TRBJ1-3
CASSLLSGNTIYF
TGTGCCAGCAGCTTGCTGTCTGGAAACACCATATATTTT
>TRBV7-2|NA|TRBD2|TRBJ2-1
CASSFSPGLAGGPLNEQFF
TGTGCCAGCAGCTTCTCTCCTGGACTAGCGGGAGGGCCGTTGAATGAGCAGTTCTTC
>TRBV27|many|TRBD2|TRBJ2-7
CASSFSSGGTYEQYF
TGTGCCAGCAGTTTTAGTAGCGGGGGAACCTACGAGCAGTACTTC
>TRBV19|few|TRBD2|TRBJ2-1
CASSISREGYNEQFF
TGTGCCAGTAGTATTAGCCGGGAGGGATACAATGAGCAGTTCTTC
>TRBV28|few|NA|TRBJ1-5
CASSPPGALQPQHF
TGTGCCAGCAGTCCACCCGGGGCCCTTCAGCCCCAGCATTTT
>TRBV28|many|NA|TRBJ1-6
CASSLQDWNSPLHF
TGTGCCAGCAGTTTACAGGACTGGAATTCACCCCTCCACTTT
>TRBV7-9|many|NA|TRBJ2-5
CASSLRWGVQETQYF
TGTGCCAGCAGCTTGCGGTGGGGTGTCCAAGAGACCCAGTACTTC
>TRBV15|few|TRBD1|TRBJ2-1
CATSRRNSDRGIGNEQFF
TGTGCCACCAGCAGAAGAAATTCGGACAGGGGGATTGGGAATGAGCAGTTCTTC
>TRBV7-9|few|TRBD2|TRBJ2-1
CASSPGLATYNEQFF
TGTGCCAGCAGCCCGGGACTAGCGACCTACAATGAGCAGTTCTTC
>TRBV9|NA|TRBD1|TRBJ2-5
CASSTMTGVETQYF
TGTGCCAGCAGCACAATGACAGGGGTTGAGACCCAGTACTTC
>TRBV9|NA|NA|TRBJ1-2
CASSVGQTHYGYTF
TGTGCCAGCAGCGTAGGACAGACTCACTATGGCTACACCTTC
>TRBV3-1|many|NA|TRBJ1-1
CASSQELVPDTEAFF
TGTGCCAGCAGCCAAGAGTTGGTTCCGGACACTGAAGCTTTCTTT
>TRBV4-3|few|NA|TRBJ2-7
CASSQGSAGAYEQYF
TGCGCCAGCAGCCAAGGCTCAGCGGGCGCCTACGAGCAGTACTTC
>TRBV29-1|NA|NA|TRBJ1-5
CSVLQGGNQPQHF
TGCAGCGTTTTACAGGGTGGCAATCAGCCCCAGCATTTT
>TRBV11-3|many|NA|TRBJ1-1
CASSADGGNTEAFF
TGTGCCAGCAGCGCCGACGGGGGGAACACTGAAGCTTTCTTT
>TRBV7-8|NA|NA|TRBJ1-4
CASSLGDITNEKLFF
TGTGCCAGCAGCTTAGGGGACATTACTAATGAAAAACTGTTTTTT
>TRBV20-1|NA|NA|TRBJ2-4
CSARDFVGRPEYF
TGCAGTGCTAGAGATTTCGTGGGGCGCCCTGAGTACTTC
>TRBV6-1|many|NA|TRBJ2-1
CASSFGRTSSYNEQFF
TGTGCCAGCAGTTTTGGACGGACGAGCTCCTACAATGAGCAGTTCTTC
>TRBV16|many|TRBD2|TRBJ2-7
CASSQLGASGIYEQYF
TGTGCCAGCAGCCAATTGGGGGCTAGCGGGATCTACGAGCAGTACTTC
>TRBV25-1|NA|NA|TRBJ2-3
CASRPRRDTLTDTQYF
TGTGCCAGCAGGCCTCGGCGGGACACCCTCACAGATACGCAGTATTTT
>TRBV20-1|NA|TRBD1|TRBJ1-5
CSARDLGTGTGGNQPQHF
TGCAGTGCTAGAGATCTAGGGACAGGGACGGGGGGCAATCAGCCCCAGCATTTT
>TRBV19|NA|NA|TRBJ1-1
CASSTTGGDGEAFF
TGTGCCAGTAGTACAACGGGGGGTGACGGTGAAGCTTTCTTT
>TRBV12-3/TRBV12-4|many|NA|TRBJ1-4
CASSTDRASEKLFF
TGTGCCAGCAGTACTGACAGAGCCAGCGAAAAACTGTTTTTT
>TRBV30|NA|NA|TRBJ1-1
CAWSAPGMNTEAFF
TGTGCCTGGAGTGCTCCGGGCATGAACACTGAAGCTTTCTTT
>TRBV28|NA|NA|TRBJ2-7
CASRVPGRTGHNEQYF
TGTGCCAGCAGGGTCCCCGGGAGGACAGGGCACAACGAGCAGTACTTC
>TRBV19|few|NA|TRBJ2-1
CASSLIPGNEQFF
TGTGCCAGTAGTTTAATCCCCGGCAATGAGCAGTTCTTC
>TRBV7-6|many|NA|TRBJ2-5
CASSLQGPETQYF
TGTGCCAGCAGCTTACAGGGCCCGGAGACCCAGTACTTC
>TRBV12-3/TRBV12-4|NA|TRBD2|TRBJ2-3
CATSAGGTDTQYF
TGTGCCACCTCGGCGGGGGGCACAGATACGCAGTATTTT
>TRBV28|many|TRBD1|TRBJ2-7
CASSPGTGGFYEQYF
TGTGCCAGCAGTCCGGGGACAGGAGGTTTCTACGAGCAGTACTTC
>TRBV5-1|many|NA|TRBJ1-2
CASSPGERRHGYTF
TGCGCCAGCAGCCCCGGAGAGAGGAGACATGGCTACACCTTC
>TRBV6-5|NA|NA|TRBJ1-5
CASSYSIRGGDRPQHF
TGTGCCAGCAGTTACTCGATTCGGGGTGGTGATCGGCCCCAGCATTTT
>TRBV20-1|many|TRBD2|TRBJ2-7
CSATPTSGRAPLSYEQYF
TGCAGTGCTACCCCGACTAGCGGGAGGGCCCCCCTCTCCTACGAGCAGTACTTC
>TRBV27|few|NA|TRBJ2-7
CASSFERGAYEQYF
TGTGCCAGCAGTTTTGAAAGGGGGGCCTACGAGCAGTACTTC
>TRBV6-5|NA|NA|TRBJ2-3
CASSSYRWGARQTDTQYF
TGTGCCAGCAGTTCGTACCGTTGGGGGGCAAGACAGACAGATACGCAGTATTTT
>TRBV4-1|NA|NA|TRBJ1-1
CASSHFPRGRGGNTEAFF
TGCGCCAGCAGCCATTTTCCCCGGGGGAGGGGAGGCAACACTGAAGCTTTCTTT
>TRBV15|few|NA|TRBJ1-1
CATSRGTAIMNTEAFF
TGTGCCACCAGCAGAGGGACAGCCATAATGAACACTGAAGCTTTCTTT
>TRBV7-9|once|TRBD1|TRBJ2-7
CASSLQQGLSYEQYF
TGTGCCAGCAGCTTACAACAGGGGCTCTCCTACGAGCAGTACTTC
>TRBV6-1|many|NA|TRBJ1-1
CASRTDSNPEAFF
TGTGCCAGCAGGACCGACAGCAACCCTGAAGCTTTCTTT
>TRBV20-1|NA|NA|TRBJ1-4
CSARWRASTNEKLFF
TGCAGTGCTAGATGGCGGGCCTCAACTAATGAAAAACTGTTTTTT
>TRBV6-1|many|TRBD1|TRBJ2-1
CASSRPGQGNNEQFF
TGTGCCAGCAGTCGCCCCGGACAGGGAAACAATGAGCAGTTCTTC